A selection of T cell receptor beta chains follows, all from one sample in a study of blood T cell repertoires in COVID-19. Profiling relied on immunoSEQ multiplex PCR, and the TCRdb table lists in-frame clones only, not all of them. This table has roughly 150,000 clones, more than 65% appearing once. Sample: peripheral blood. Source of these receptors: a woman over 75 with active or convalescent COVID-19. Both conserved end residues are part of each CDR3. Fields, in order: CDR3 DNA, CDR3 protein, D gene, V gene, clone size, J gene. D genes are given only for firm matches. Expanded clones get a size class; other rows say once, few or many, or leave the size out.

cdr3_nt: TGTGCCAGCAGCGCCGGACAGGGAGCAACTAATGAAAAACTGTTTTTT
cdr3_aa: CASSAGQGATNEKLFF
d_call: TRBD1
v_call: TRBV5-4
clone_size: .
j_call: TRBJ1-4

cdr3_nt: TGCGCCAGCAGCGCAAAGGGACTAGCGGGCTACAATGAGCAGTTCTTC
cdr3_aa: CASSAKGLAGYNEQFF
d_call: TRBD2
v_call: TRBV5-1
clone_size: few
j_call: TRBJ2-1

cdr3_nt: TGTGCCAGTAGTATGGTCAGGGGTCGGAGTAACTATGGCTACACCTTC
cdr3_aa: CASSMVRGRSNYGYTF
d_call: .
v_call: TRBV19
clone_size: .
j_call: TRBJ1-2

cdr3_nt: TGTGCCACCAGTGTCGGGACAGGGGGCGCGAATAGGCAGTTCTTC
cdr3_aa: CATSVGTGGANRQFF
d_call: TRBD1
v_call: TRBV24-1
clone_size: .
j_call: TRBJ2-1

cdr3_nt: TGTGCCACCAGTAAAGTAGAGGAAGCTTTCTTT
cdr3_aa: CATSKVEEAFF
d_call: .
v_call: TRBV15
clone_size: .
j_call: TRBJ1-1

cdr3_nt: TGTGCCAGCGTTAACCGAGGGGCGGGGGAGACCCAGTACTTC
cdr3_aa: CASVNRGAGETQYF
d_call: .
v_call: TRBV5-8
clone_size: .
j_call: TRBJ2-5

cdr3_nt: TGTGCCAGCAGCCAAGATCCAAGGCGGACCTACGAGCAGTACTTC
cdr3_aa: CASSQDPRRTYEQYF
d_call: .
v_call: TRBV14
clone_size: .
j_call: TRBJ2-7

cdr3_nt: TGTGCCAGCAGCTTAACAGGGTACGGGGAGCTGTTTTTT
cdr3_aa: CASSLTGYGELFF
d_call: .
v_call: TRBV7-8
clone_size: .
j_call: TRBJ2-2

cdr3_nt: TGTGCCAGCAGTGAAGCGTCTGGGCCAGGCTACACCTTC
cdr3_aa: CASSEASGPGYTF
d_call: .
v_call: TRBV6-1
clone_size: few
j_call: TRBJ1-2

cdr3_nt: TGTGCCAGTAGTGCGGGGACTACCGCGTTGGGCTACGAGCAGTACTTC
cdr3_aa: CASSAGTTALGYEQYF
d_call: TRBD2
v_call: TRBV19
clone_size: .
j_call: TRBJ2-7

cdr3_nt: TGCGCCAGCAGCCTTCGCGGAGTCGGAGCCTACGAGCAGTACTTC
cdr3_aa: CASSLRGVGAYEQYF
d_call: .
v_call: TRBV4-1
clone_size: .
j_call: TRBJ2-7

cdr3_nt: TGTGCCAGCAGTTCCCCCCGACCAAGACAGGGGCCTCTACACTTCTCTGGAAACACCATATATTTT
cdr3_aa: CASSSPRPRQGPLHFSGNTIYF
d_call: TRBD1
v_call: TRBV28
clone_size: .
j_call: TRBJ1-3

cdr3_nt: TGTGCCAGCAGCCCAGGGACACGGAACACTGAAGCTTTCTTT
cdr3_aa: CASSPGTRNTEAFF
d_call: .
v_call: TRBV7-9
clone_size: few
j_call: TRBJ1-1

cdr3_nt: TGTGCCAGCAGAGAGGCTGTTGAGCAGTTCTTC
cdr3_aa: CASREAVEQFF
d_call: .
v_call: TRBV2
clone_size: .
j_call: TRBJ2-1

cdr3_nt: TGTGCCAGCAGTCCGGGACATACCAATCAGCCCCAGCATTTT
cdr3_aa: CASSPGHTNQPQHF
d_call: .
v_call: TRBV28
clone_size: .
j_call: TRBJ1-5

cdr3_nt: TGTGCCAGCAGCCCGGGAGGCTATAGCACCGGGGAGCTGTTTTTT
cdr3_aa: CASSPGGYSTGELFF
d_call: TRBD2
v_call: TRBV5-4
clone_size: .
j_call: TRBJ2-2